The 17 T cell receptor beta chains reported below all come from one sample, sequenced in a study of blood T cell repertoires in COVID-19. TCRdb's copy holds only in-frame clones and misses some; the assay was immunoSEQ multiplex PCR. The sample lists about 220,000 clones, roughly 80% occurring once. Source material: peripheral blood. The receptors come from a young man with active or convalescent COVID-19.

This clone appeared a few times. J is TRBJ2-1 and V is TRBV9; tentatively, D is TRBD2 (6 bases). Trimming left V 4 bases short and J 6 bases short, with 14 bases between. Per the germline V gene, CDR1 is SGDLS and CDR2 is YYNGEE. This CDR3 comprises 14 residues. The CDR3 loop is CASSTAGSRNEQFF. CDR3 coding DNA: TGTGCCAGCAGCACCGCGGGGTCGCGCAATGAGCAGTTCTTC. Complete variable domain (other parts from reference TRBV9 and TRBJ2-1): DSGVTQTPKHLITATGQRVTLRCSPRSGDLSVYWYQQSLDQGLQFLIQYYNGEERAKGNILERFSAQQFPDLHSELNLSSLELGDSALYFCASSTAGSRNEQFFGPGTRLTVL.

The chain carries TRBV5-1 and TRBJ1-1, with D possibly being TRBD1 (6 bases). The germline V gene has CDR1 SGHRS and CDR2 YFSETQ. The CDR3 loop spans 13 amino acids. V dropped 4 bases and J dropped 6 bases, with 13 bases sitting between them. The CDR3 protein is CASSGEGGAEAFF. The CDR3 DNA is TGCGCCAGCAGCGGGGAGGGGGGCGCTGAAGCTTTCTTT.

V and J are TRBV14 and TRBJ2-3, with 10 nucleotides matching TRBD2. Germline V CDR1 and CDR2: SGHDN, FVKESK. The CDR3 consists of 15 residues. Trimming cost V 3 bases and J 7 bases; bases outside gene matches: 7. The CDR3 DNA reads TGTGCCAGCAGCCAGTTACTAGCGGGAACGAATACGCAGTATTTT. It encodes CASSQLLAGTNTQYF.

The V call is TRBV27, the J call TRBJ2-1; perhaps TRBD2 as D (6 bases). Germline lookup yields CDR1 MNHEY and CDR2 SMNVEV (reference sequence). The CDR3 runs 16 residues. Trimming removed 2 bases at V and 4 bases at J, with 15 bases between. DNA of the CDR3: TGTGCCAGCAGTTTAGGAGGGAGCTTTCGGTACAATGAGCAGTTCTTC. It yields the protein CASSLGGSFRYNEQFF.

The chain couples TRBV11-2 to TRBJ2-1, with a tentative D call TRBD2 (6 bases). V was cut by 4 bases and J by 0 bases, with 13 bases left in between. CDR3 size: 16 residues. Per germline, CDR1 SGHAT and CDR2 FQNNGV. CDR3 DNA sequence: TGTGCCAGCAGCTCGGGGACCGGGGGCTCCTACAATGAGCAGTTCTTC. It translates to CASSSGTGGSYNEQFF.

This clone occurred once. The rearrangement links TRBV5-4 to TRBJ1-3; no firm D call. The CDR3 extends over 16 amino acids. Germline assignment: CDR1 SGHNT and CDR2 YYREEE (reference sequence). Trimming cost V 0 bases and J 2 bases, with 12 bases left between them. CDR3 protein: CASSLGARGTGNTIYF. As DNA, the CDR3 is TGTGCCAGCAGCTTGGGGGCCCGGGGAACTGGAAACACCATATATTTT.

This chain links TRBV7-2 with TRBJ2-1; D may be TRBD1 (5 bases). This CDR3 has 12 residues. V dropped 1 base and J dropped 10 bases, with 8 bases sitting between them. CDR1 and CDR2 from the germline V gene are SGHTA and FQGNSA. The CDR3: CASSLVPGEQFF. The CDR3, as DNA: TGTGCCAGCAGCTTAGTGCCAGGGGAGCAGTTCTTC.

This clone was detected only a few times. The rearrangement links TRBV11-2 to TRBJ1-1; D remains unclear. V lost 5 bases to trimming and J lost 0 bases, with 19 bases between them. Germline CDR1 is SGHAT and CDR2 is FQNNGV. The CDR3 spans 17 residues. This chain's CDR3 is CASSPMGRGGLNTEAFF. The CDR3 bases are TGTGCCAGCAGCCCAATGGGTCGGGGTGGGTTGAACACTGAAGCTTTCTTT.

The chain employs TRBV28 and TRBJ1-2; D may be TRBD1 (6 bases). The CDR3 loop spans 13 amino acids. CDR1 MDHEN and CDR2 SYDVKM come from the germline V gene. The V and J ends lost 6 bases and 4 bases respectively, with 12 bases between them. DNA of the CDR3: TGTGCCAGCAGCACAGGGATGGGCTATGGCTACACCTTC. Translating it yields CASSTGMGYGYTF.

This clone has only a few counts. The J gene is TRBJ1-4, the V gene TRBV9; D is perhaps TRBD1 (5 bases). V was trimmed by 4 bases and J by 10 bases, leaving 23 bases between them. Germline CDR1 reads SGDLS; CDR2 reads YYNGEE. The CDR3 has 16 amino acids. The CDR3 bases are TGTGCCAGCAGCCCCCAAGCGGGCCAACCTGGGGGAAAACTGTTTTTT. This encodes CASSPQAGQPGGKLFF.

This chain links TRBV4-1 with TRBJ1-1, with 11 bases aligning to TRBD1. Germline-derived CDR1 and CDR2 are MGHRA and YSYEKL. The CDR3 loop spans 19 amino acids. Trimming took 0 bases from V and 1 from J; bases not matched to a gene: 10. Here the CDR3 DNA reads TGCGCCAGCAGCCAAGAGGAAGGGACAGGGGGTGTAGGGAACACTGAAGCTTTCTTT. Residues: CASSQEEGTGGVGNTEAFF.

This clone was seen only a few times. The rearrangement uses TRBV10-3 and TRBJ2-3; 10 positions match TRBD2. Trimming cost V 2 bases and J 2 bases; bases outside gene matches: 4. This CDR3 contains 16 residues. In germline, CDR1 is ENHRY, CDR2 SYGVKD. The CDR3 is CAISEAGLAATDTQYF. The CDR3 nucleotides read TGTGCCATCAGTGAGGCAGGACTAGCGGCCACAGATACGCAGTATTTT.

CDR3 DNA sequence: TGTGCCTGGAGCGCCCTGGGCAGGGGGCTCGAAAAACTGTTTTTT. Its translation is CAWSALGRGLEKLFF. V gene TRBV30 combines with J gene TRBJ1-4; the match to TRBD1 covers 8 bases. The CDR3 is made up of 15 amino acids. Trimming at V came to 3 bases and at J to 8 bases, leaving 11 bases not matched to a gene. Germline values: CDR1 GTSNPN, CDR2 SVGIG (reference sequence). Using reference TRBV30 and TRBJ1-4 for the parts outside the CDR3, the full variable domain is SQTIHQWPATLVQPVGSPLSLECTVEGTSNPNLYWYRQAAGRGLQLLFYSVGIGQISSEVPQNLSASRPQDRQFILSSKKLLLSDSGFYLCAWSALGRGLEKLFFGSGTQLSVL.

The chain is built from TRBV4-2 and TRBJ2-1; 8 bases line up with TRBD1. Germline V gene lookup returns CDR1 LGHNA and CDR2 YNFKEQ. The CDR3 spans 18 residues. Trimming removed 2 bases from V and 10 bases from J; junction bases left unmatched: 19. In nucleotides, the CDR3 is TGTGCCAGCAGCCAACTCCACTGGGGGACAGGATACTACCAGGAGCAGTTCTTC. It is translated as CASSQLHWGTGYYQEQFF.

The chain combines TRBV20-1 with TRBJ2-5, with D unclear. This CDR3 has 11 residues. Trimming left V 3 bases short and J 4 bases short, with 6 bases between. The germline gives CDR1 DFQATT, CDR2 SNEGSKA (reference sequence). CDR3 region: CSARGPETQYF. CDR3 nucleotide sequence: TGCAGTGCTAGGGGCCCAGAGACCCAGTACTTC.

V is TRBV24-1 and J is TRBJ2-3, with 11 bases identical to TRBD2. The CDR3 is 16 amino acids. Germline assignment: CDR1 KGHDR and CDR2 SFDVKD. J was trimmed by 6 bases and V by 3 bases; bases with no gene match: 7. CDR3 amino acids: CATSDPVAGGLDTQYF. Here the CDR3 DNA reads TGTGCCACCAGTGATCCCGTAGCGGGAGGGTTGGATACGCAGTATTTT.

This chain uses TRBV4-1 with TRBJ1-5, with a possible D match to TRBD1 (6 bases). This CDR3 is 19 amino acids long. V shed 0 bases and J shed 0 bases, with 18 bases lying between them. Germline V lookup: CDR1 MGHRA, CDR2 YSYEKL. CDR3 coding DNA: TGCGCCAGCAGCCAAGAATTAGGAGACAGGCCGTATAGCAATCAGCCCCAGCATTTT. Encoded protein: CASSQELGDRPYSNQPQHF.